This TCR beta chain stems from a study of cytomegalovirus exposure and HLA in healthy donors. This clone was picked up one time. Germline CDR1 and CDR2: MDHEN and SYDVKM. The CDR3 has 12 residues. Trimming cost V 5 bases and J 1 base, with 5 bases left between them. Use of 60 Vbeta and 13 Jbeta primers characterized the PCR. Assay: immunoSEQ multiplex PCR; the TCRdb copy retains only in-frame clones and omits some. The sample holds roughly 100,000 clones, about four fifths seen once. Sequencing was done on a sample of PBMCs. J is TRBJ2-5 and V is TRBV28; no clear D. The clonotype originates from a man aged 25-40 years in good health and CMV-seronegative. In DNA form, the CDR3 reads TGTGCCAGCAGTCGGAGCCAAGAGACCCAGTACTTC. Its translation: CASSRSQETQYF.